The clone carrying this TCR beta chain appeared once. This specimen comes from a study of blood T cell repertoires in COVID-19. Some clones are missing from TCRdb's copy, which holds only in-frame ones; the method was immunoSEQ multiplex PCR. The sample consists of 150,000 to 200,000 clones, around four fifths of them appearing once. Trimming stripped 4 bases from V and 2 bases from J, with 8 bases between. Per the germline V gene, CDR1 is SNHLY and CDR2 is FYNNEI. The CDR3 has 13 residues. This clonotype was sampled from an older man with acute or convalescent COVID-19. The rearrangement links TRBV2 to TRBJ1-1; tentative D call: TRBD1 (6 bases). The sequencing input was peripheral blood. In DNA, the CDR3 is TGTGCCAGCAGTGCACAGGGTAACACTGAAGCTTTCTTT. Translated, it gives CASSAQGNTEAFF.